The next 9 T cell receptor beta chains were all read from a single sample in a study of T cells in Graves' hyperthyroidism and ophthalmopathy. Researchers took RNA transcripts and amplified the TCR beta CDR3 regions from them. Researchers ran a first-round RT-PCR on the TCR CDR3 using the HTBI primer set. TCRdb reprocessed the multiplex PCR reads via MiXCR and lists one record per CDR3 protein. The sample has about 840,000 distinct CDR3 sequences, about 38% seen once. The sample was blood. These receptors were obtained from a man aged 18-30 years with Graves' hyperthyroidism.

This clonotype was counted a few times. This chain links TRBV12-3 or TRBV12-4 with TRBJ1-5; 7 positions match TRBD1. This CDR3 has 14 residues. With V trimmed by 6 bases and J by 5 bases, 7 bases remained unmatched. Written as DNA, the CDR3 is TGTGCCAGCAGGTTGACAGGGTTCGATCAGCCCCAGCATTTT. This gives the protein CASRLTGFDQPQHF.

A few counts support this clonotype. V usage is TRBV7-9 and J usage is TRBJ2-7; 8 nucleotides align to TRBD2. V lost 3 bases, J lost 2 bases, and 6 bases stayed unmatched. This CDR3 region has 15 residues. Germline CDR1 reads SEHNR; CDR2 reads FQNEAQ (reference sequence). CDR3 sequence: CASSFFSGGAYEQYF. The CDR3 coding sequence is TGTGCCAGCAGCTTCTTTTCGGGAGGGGCCTACGAGCAGTACTTC.

This clonotype was seen ten or more times. The V gene is TRBV15, the J gene TRBJ1-4; D is unresolved. Trimming took 0 bases from V and 0 from J, leaving 5 bases between them. This CDR3 has 15 amino acids. Germline CDR1 and CDR2: LNHNV and YYDKDF (reference sequence). CDR3 loop: CATSREPSTNEKLFF. The CDR3 coding sequence is TGTGCCACCAGCAGAGAACCCTCAACTAATGAAAAACTGTTTTTT.

This chain links TRBV7-3 with TRBJ1-6; 7 bases align to TRBD1. CDR1 is SGHTA, CDR2 FQGTGA, per germline. This CDR3 region has 14 residues. Trimming at V came to 8 bases and at J to 5 bases, leaving 6 bases not matched to a gene. The chain's CDR3 is CASANRGDNSPLHF. CDR3 nucleotide sequence: TGTGCCAGCGCCAACAGGGGCGATAATTCACCCCTCCACTTT.

The sample holds a few counts of this clonotype. J is TRBJ1-2 and V is TRBV7-9; TRBD1 is a possible D gene (5 bases). Germline CDR1 reads SEHNR; CDR2 reads FQNEAQ (reference sequence). This CDR3 has 17 residues. The V end lost 6 bases, the J end lost 7 bases, and 27 bases lay between the germline ends. The CDR3 is CASSSPAFRQGSGGYTF. The CDR3 nucleotides are TGTGCCAGCAGTTCTCCCGCCTTTCGGCAGGGCTCAGGTGGCTACACCTTC. The complete variable domain, with remaining parts taken from reference TRBV7-9 and TRBJ1-2, reads DTGVSQNPRHKITKRGQNVTFRCDPISEHNRLYWYRQTLGQGPEFLTYFQNEAQLEKSRLLSDRFSAERPKGSFSTLEIQRTEQGDSAMYLCASSSPAFRQGSGGYTFGSGTRLTVV.

The chain recombines TRBV7-2 with TRBJ1-3, with a weak D call TRBD1 (6 bases). There are 15 residues in the CDR3. V was clipped by 4 bases and J by 7 bases, with 17 bases between them. Germline CDR1 and CDR2: SGHTA and FQGNSA. The CDR3 region is CASSSYRENGNTIYF. In DNA, the CDR3 is TGTGCCAGCAGCTCGTACAGGGAAAACGGGAACACCATATATTTT.

The chain links TRBV5-4 to TRBJ2-7, with unresolved D. The CDR3 sequence is 15 residues long. CDR1 and CDR2 (germline): SGHNT, YYREEE (reference sequence). V was pared by 4 bases and J by 1 base, with 15 bases between. This CDR3 is CASSKAISGSYEQYF. The CDR3 DNA reads TGTGCCAGCAGCAAGGCGATCTCCGGATCCTACGAGCAGTACTTC.

The V gene is TRBV5-5, the J gene TRBJ2-7; 12 bases align to TRBD2. The CDR3 totals 15 residues. Per the germline V gene, CDR1 is SGHKS and CDR2 is YYEKEE (reference sequence). The V and J ends lost 0 bases and 5 bases, in that order; junction bases with no gene match: 3. The CDR3 DNA follows: TGTGCCAGCAGCTTGGGACTAGCGGGAGCAAACGAGCAGTACTTC. As protein: CASSLGLAGANEQYF. Supplemented by reference TRBV5-5 and TRBJ2-7, the full variable domain reads DAGVTQSPTHLIKTRGQQVTLRCSPISGHKSVSWYQQVLGQGPQFIFQYYEKEERGRGNFPDRFSARQFPNYSSELNVNALLLGDSALYLCASSLGLAGANEQYFGPGTRLTVT.

This clonotype was detected ten times or more. The chain is built from TRBV7-2 and TRBJ1-1; no reliable D call. Per germline, CDR1 SGHTA and CDR2 FQGNSA. Trimming left V 1 base short and J 4 bases short, with 7 bases between. This CDR3 has 13 residues. The CDR3 nucleotides are TGTGCCAGCAGCTTAGGGCACCTCACTGAAGCTTTCTTT. Translating it yields CASSLGHLTEAFF.